In this sample, the clone carrying this T cell receptor (beta chain) turned up a few times. Antigen specificity is unknown. The data stem from a study of identical twins. Study-level findings and limits: With abundant cord blood beta clonotypes, insertions were fewer; memory repertoires showed no such pattern. Among monozygotic twins, out-of-frame TCR alpha sharing exceeded what models predicted.

The V end lost 3 bases, the J end lost 5 bases, and 10 bases lay between the germline ends. The CDR3 contains 13 residues. Germline V gives CDR1 MNHEY, CDR2 SMNVEV (reference sequence). The authors used template switching to add a universal primer site and gave cDNA unique molecular identifiers. TCRdb re-called the 5' RACE reads with MiXCR, one entry per CDR3 protein. This table holds hundreds of thousands of distinct CDR3 sequences, roughly 10% found once. These data were likewise used in another study, on yellow fever vaccine responses in identical twins. As reported in that work: Twins' vaccine T cell responses were reported to seem partly convergent and partly personalized.

The chain couples TRBV27 to TRBJ2-5, with D uncertain. The sample was CD8+ T cells sorted from blood. The clonotype comes from a young woman in good health. CDR3 DNA: TGTGCCAGCAGTTTTCAATTTTTGGAGACCCAGTACTTC. Residues: CASSFQFLETQYF.